The source of this TCR beta chain is a study of T-cell reconstitution after alpha-beta-depleted transplantation in children. Unique molecular identifiers were incorporated when the TCRbeta library was constructed. MiXCR, applied by TCRdb to the PCR reads, yields one record per CDR3 protein. The sample lists around 30,000 distinct CDR3 sequences, approximately 7% occurring once. This CDR3 region has 15 residues. Germline V gene sequence: CDR1 LGHDT, CDR2 YNNKEL (reference sequence). Unmatched junction bases numbered 6, after V lost 6 bases and J lost 6 bases. Study-level results: Alpha-beta T cells present about two months after transplant were reported to originate from several hundred expanded graft clones. Surviving recipient T cells and thymic progenitors underlay high day-60 TCRbeta diversity in some patients.

This clonotype was seen at least ten times. Its antigen is not known. The TCR originated in a child less than two years old who had a stem cell transplant for acute myeloid leukemia, so the T cells may come from the graft donor. This chain connects TRBV3-1 to TRBJ2-2; TRBD1 matches at 11 bases. Sample: peripheral blood, taken 60 days after TCRalphabeta/CD19-depleted stem cell transplant. The CDR3 sequence is CASSPGQGASGELFF. CDR3 DNA sequence: TGTGCCAGCAGTCCCGGACAGGGGGCATCCGGGGAGCTGTTTTTT. Supplemented by reference TRBV3-1 and TRBJ2-2, the full variable domain reads DTAVSQTPKYLVTQMGNDKSIKCEQNLGHDTMYWYKQDSKKFLKIMFSYNNKELIINETVPNRFSPKSPDKAHLNLHINSLELGDSAVYFCASSPGQGASGELFFGEGSRLTVL.